These T cell receptor beta chains were read from a single sample in a study of blood T cell repertoires in COVID-19. Assay used: immunoSEQ multiplex PCR; TCRdb lists only in-frame clones, some missing. The sample has about 310,000 clones; 87% are singletons. Sequencing was performed on peripheral blood. The receptors here all came from a woman in her fifties or sixties who had recovered from COVID-19. Both conserved end residues are part of each CDR3. Fields, in order: CDR3 DNA, CDR3 protein, J gene, V gene, clone size, D gene. A D gene is named only where the DNA matches it firmly. Part of the rows lack a size; the others show once, few, many or a class for expanded clones.

TGTGCCAGCAGCCTTAGCTTCTCTGGAAACACCATATATTTT,CASSLSFSGNTIYF,TRBJ1-3,TRBV7-9,-,-
TGTGCCAGTAGCGACATCGAATACCTCTATGGCTACACCTTC,CASSDIEYLYGYTF,TRBJ1-2,TRBV19,-,-
TGTGCCAGCAGCTTGGGTTCACAAGAGACCCAGTACTTC,CASSLGSQETQYF,TRBJ2-5,TRBV5-4,-,-
TGTGCCAGCAGTTTATCGGGACAGTCTTTCTACGAGCAGTACTTC,CASSLSGQSFYEQYF,TRBJ2-7,TRBV28,-,TRBD1
TGTGCCGTCGCCTCGGGGGACCTTAATGAAAAACTGTTTTTT,CAVASGDLNEKLFF,TRBJ1-4,TRBV28,once,-
TGTGCCAGCAGAGAACTAGCGGGTTCCTACGAGCAGTACTTC,CASRELAGSYEQYF,TRBJ2-7,TRBV7-2,few,TRBD2
TGTGCCAGCAGCGGGGGGAATCAGCCCCAGCATTTT,CASSGGNQPQHF,TRBJ1-5,TRBV3-1/TRBV3-2,-,-
TGTGCCAGCAGCCGCCGGGACAGGGCTTCGGTTTTTGTTGAAAAACTGTTTTTT,CASSRRDRASVFVEKLFF,TRBJ1-4,TRBV7-8,-,TRBD1
TGTGCCAGCAGCTCTCAGGGTGTGGCTGAAGCTTTCTTT,CASSSQGVAEAFF,TRBJ1-1,TRBV11-1,-,-
TGTGCCAGCAGCTCGGATGAGGGCAATCAGCCCCAGCATTTT,CASSSDEGNQPQHF,TRBJ1-5,TRBV7-2,-,-
TGTGCCAGCAGGAAGGACTTTGGGGGGCTAGCGGGCGCCTACGAGCAGTACTTC,CASRKDFGGLAGAYEQYF,TRBJ2-7,TRBV2,-,TRBD2
TGTGCCAGCAGTGACCAGGGACAGGGGTACGGTCAGCCCCAGCATTTT,CASSDQGQGYGQPQHF,TRBJ1-5,TRBV28,-,TRBD1
TGTGCCAGCAGTAACCCGGGACTAGCGGGAGATACGGCAGATACGCAGTATTTT,CASSNPGLAGDTADTQYF,TRBJ2-3,TRBV27,-,TRBD2
TGCGCCAGCAGTGTAGACACTAGCACTGAAGCTTTCTTT,CASSVDTSTEAFF,TRBJ1-1,TRBV10-1,-,-
TGTGCCAGCAGCCAAGTATCACAGCCCCTCTCTGGAAACACCATATATTTT,CASSQVSQPLSGNTIYF,TRBJ1-3,TRBV4-2,-,-
TGTGCCAGCAGCTTCGGGGGGGCCGTGCGCGAGCAGTACTTC,CASSFGGAVREQYF,TRBJ2-7,TRBV7-2,-,TRBD2
TGTGCCAGCAGTTACTTCCTTGATCAGCCCCAGCATTTT,CASSYFLDQPQHF,TRBJ1-5,TRBV6-6,-,-
TGTGCCAGCAGTTCTGACAGAAGGTATGGCTACACCTTC,CASSSDRRYGYTF,TRBJ1-2,TRBV12-3/TRBV12-4,few,-
TGTGCCAGCAGTGTTGAGGGCACCACGGAGCTGTTTTTT,CASSVEGTTELFF,TRBJ2-2,TRBV6-4,-,-
TGTGCCAGCACCTTGTTGAACACTGAAGCTTTCTTT,CASTLLNTEAFF,TRBJ1-1,TRBV2,-,-
TGTGCCAGCAGCCAAATCCGGGGCACCGGGGAGCTGTTTTTT,CASSQIRGTGELFF,TRBJ2-2,TRBV14,-,-
TGTGCCAGCAGCTACTCAGAGGTTAGAGAGACCCAGTACTTC,CASSYSEVRETQYF,TRBJ2-5,TRBV7-2,-,-
TGCGCCAGCAGCAGGGGACAGGGAAGGGCCGGGGAGCTGTTTTTT,CASSRGQGRAGELFF,TRBJ2-2,TRBV5-1,-,TRBD1
TGTGCCAGCAGCCTACAAGGACAGGGCGGTTATCAGCCCCAGCATTTT,CASSLQGQGGYQPQHF,TRBJ1-5,TRBV7-9,-,TRBD1
TGCGCCAGCAGCTTGGGACAGTCCTATGGCTACACCTTC,CASSLGQSYGYTF,TRBJ1-2,TRBV5-1,-,-
TGCGCCAGCAGCCAAGACGTATATTCACCCCTCCACTTT,CASSQDVYSPLHF,TRBJ1-6,TRBV4-3,-,-
TGTGCCAGCAGCTTAAAACGGGAAGTAACTGGAAACACCATATATTTT,CASSLKREVTGNTIYF,TRBJ1-3,TRBV7-8,-,-
TGTGCCAGCAGCCAAGATAAAGGTTCAGGGCACTCACCCCTCCACTTT,CASSQDKGSGHSPLHF,TRBJ1-6,TRBV3-1/TRBV3-2,few,-
TGCGCCAGCAGCGGACAACTTGATCCGGGCATCGAGACCCAGTACTTC,CASSGQLDPGIETQYF,TRBJ2-5,TRBV4-3,-,-
TGCAGCGGGACAGGATATAGCGGGGAGCTGTTTTTT,CSGTGYSGELFF,TRBJ2-2,TRBV29-1,-,TRBD1
TGTGCCAGCAGCCCTAGGACAGCGAACACCGGGGAGCTGTTTTTT,CASSPRTANTGELFF,TRBJ2-2,TRBV9,-,-
TGTGCCAGCAGCCGGGACTCATACAATGAGCAGTTCTTC,CASSRDSYNEQFF,TRBJ2-1,TRBV6-2/TRBV6-3,once,-
TGTGCCATCACAAAGGGACTAGCGCTGAACAATGAGCAGTTCTTC,CAITKGLALNNEQFF,TRBJ2-1,TRBV28,-,TRBD2
TGTGCCAGCAGCCCAAGGACTAGCGCATACACAGATACGCAGTATTTT,CASSPRTSAYTDTQYF,TRBJ2-3,TRBV11-2,-,TRBD2
TGCGCCAGCAGCCCCCTGGCGGGGCCGACAGATACGCAGTATTTT,CASSPLAGPTDTQYF,TRBJ2-3,TRBV4-3,-,-
TGTGCCAGCAGTTTGAACAGAAACTATGGCTACACCTTC,CASSLNRNYGYTF,TRBJ1-2,TRBV28,-,-
TGTGCCAGCAGCATATTCTTGACAGGTGATAATTCACCCCTCCACTTT,CASSIFLTGDNSPLHF,TRBJ1-6,TRBV5-6,-,-
TGTGCCAGCAGTTTAGCGGGAGGGGGTGAGCAGTTCTTC,CASSLAGGGEQFF,TRBJ2-1,TRBV28,-,TRBD2
TGTGCCAGCAGCTACGGCGGGTTGAACACTGAAGCTTTCTTT,CASSYGGLNTEAFF,TRBJ1-1,TRBV3-1/TRBV3-2,-,-
TGCGCCAGCAGCCAAGATCAAACCGGGACAGGAGAAGAGACCCAGTACTTC,CASSQDQTGTGEETQYF,TRBJ2-5,TRBV4-1,once,TRBD1
TGTGCCAGCAGCTCCGGGACAGCTTACGAGCAGTACTTC,CASSSGTAYEQYF,TRBJ2-7,TRBV3-1/TRBV3-2,-,TRBD1
TGTGCCAGCTCACCACGAGACAGGGAATCTCTGCGTGGCTACACCTTC,CASSPRDRESLRGYTF,TRBJ1-2,TRBV18,-,TRBD1
TGTGCCAGTAGTGTCAGGGGGAACACTGAAGCTTTCTTT,CASSVRGNTEAFF,TRBJ1-1,TRBV19,-,-
TGTGCCAGCAGCGATCAACTAGCGGGACCCGACAATGAGCAGTTCTTC,CASSDQLAGPDNEQFF,TRBJ2-1,TRBV21-1,-,-
TGTGCCTGGAGCGCAGGGATGGAGAACACTGAAGCTTTCTTT,CAWSAGMENTEAFF,TRBJ1-1,TRBV30,-,-
TGCGCCAGCAGCCCCAAGGCGGTGAACACTGAAGCTTTCTTT,CASSPKAVNTEAFF,TRBJ1-1,TRBV5-1,-,-
TGTGCCAGCAGTTACCTCCCGACAGGGTTTGGAAACACCATATATTTT,CASSYLPTGFGNTIYF,TRBJ1-3,TRBV2,-,TRBD1
TGTGCCATCAGTGAGTCGTTACCCGGGGAAACCGGGGAGCTGTTTTTT,CAISESLPGETGELFF,TRBJ2-2,TRBV10-3,-,-
TGTGCCAGCAGCCCCCGGGACATCTCCTACGAGCAGTACTTC,CASSPRDISYEQYF,TRBJ2-7,TRBV7-8,-,-
TGCAGCGTTGAAGAATTGGTTCGTGGGGCTCTAGCCAAAAACATTCAGTACTTC,CSVEELVRGALAKNIQYF,TRBJ2-4,TRBV29-1,-,-
TGTGCCAGCAGTCCAATTCGAGTGAGGCTCAGCTTCGAGCAGTACTTC,CASSPIRVRLSFEQYF,TRBJ2-7,TRBV6-6,medium-sized,-
TGTGCCAGCAGCTTAGATATACTAGATTTCGGGGAGCTGTTTTTT,CASSLDILDFGELFF,TRBJ2-2,TRBV7-2,-,-
TGTGCCAGCAGTTACCGAAGGGGAACTGAAGCTTTCTTT,CASSYRRGTEAFF,TRBJ1-1,TRBV6-5,-,-